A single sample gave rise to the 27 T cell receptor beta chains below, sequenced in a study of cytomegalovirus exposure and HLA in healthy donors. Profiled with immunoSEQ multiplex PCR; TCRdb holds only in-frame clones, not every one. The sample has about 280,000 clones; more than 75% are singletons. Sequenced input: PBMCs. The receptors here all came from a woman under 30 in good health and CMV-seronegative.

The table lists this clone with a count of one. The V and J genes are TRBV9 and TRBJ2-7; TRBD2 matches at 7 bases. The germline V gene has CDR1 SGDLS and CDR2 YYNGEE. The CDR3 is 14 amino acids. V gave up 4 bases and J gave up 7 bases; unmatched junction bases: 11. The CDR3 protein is CASSPNGGSSEQYF. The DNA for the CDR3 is TGTGCCAGCAGCCCTAACGGGGGGTCCTCTGAGCAGTACTTC.

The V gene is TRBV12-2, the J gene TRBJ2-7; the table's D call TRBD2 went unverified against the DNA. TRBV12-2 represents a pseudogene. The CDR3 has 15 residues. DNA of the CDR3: TGTGCAAGTCGCTCTAGGTTGGCGGTCTCCTACGAGCAGTACTTC. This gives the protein CASRSRLAVSYEQYF.

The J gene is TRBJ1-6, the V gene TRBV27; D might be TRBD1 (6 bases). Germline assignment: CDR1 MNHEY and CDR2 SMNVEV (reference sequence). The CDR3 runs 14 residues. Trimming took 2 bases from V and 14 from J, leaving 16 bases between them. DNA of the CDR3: TGTGCCAGCAGTTTACAAGGGGGGGAGTGGGCCCTCCACTTT. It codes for CASSLQGGEWALHF.

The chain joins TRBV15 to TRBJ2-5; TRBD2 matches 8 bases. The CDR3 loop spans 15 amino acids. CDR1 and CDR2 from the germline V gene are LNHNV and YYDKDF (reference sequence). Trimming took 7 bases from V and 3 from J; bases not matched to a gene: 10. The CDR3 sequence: CATNGGSGAKETQYF. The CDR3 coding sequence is TGTGCCACCAATGGCGGTAGCGGGGCGAAAGAGACCCAGTACTTC.

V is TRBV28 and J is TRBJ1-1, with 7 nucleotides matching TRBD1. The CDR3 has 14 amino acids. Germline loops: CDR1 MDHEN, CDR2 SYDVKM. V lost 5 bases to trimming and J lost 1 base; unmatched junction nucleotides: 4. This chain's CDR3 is CASSPGQANTEAFF. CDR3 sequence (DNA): TGTGCCAGCAGTCCTGGACAGGCGAACACTGAAGCTTTCTTT.

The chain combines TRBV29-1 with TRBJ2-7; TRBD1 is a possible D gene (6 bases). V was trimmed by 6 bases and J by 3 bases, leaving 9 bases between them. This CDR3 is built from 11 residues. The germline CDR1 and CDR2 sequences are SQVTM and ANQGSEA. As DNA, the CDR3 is TGCAGCGTCTTCAGGGGCTACGAGCAGTACTTC. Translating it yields CSVFRGYEQYF.

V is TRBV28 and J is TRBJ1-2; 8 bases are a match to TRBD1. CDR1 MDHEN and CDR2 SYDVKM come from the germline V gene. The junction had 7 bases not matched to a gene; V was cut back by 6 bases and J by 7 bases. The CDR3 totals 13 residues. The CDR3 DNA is TGTGCCAGCAGCGAGACAGGGGTCGGTGGCTACACCTTC. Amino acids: CASSETGVGGYTF.

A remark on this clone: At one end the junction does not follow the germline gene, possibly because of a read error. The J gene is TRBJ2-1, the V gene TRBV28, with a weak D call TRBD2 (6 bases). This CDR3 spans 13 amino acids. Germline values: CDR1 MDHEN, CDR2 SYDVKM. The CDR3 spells CGCGELGHNEQFF. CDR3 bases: TGCGGTTGCGGGGAGTTGGGCCACAATGAGCAGTTCTTC. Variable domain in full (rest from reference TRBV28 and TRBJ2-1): DVKVTQSSRYLVKRTGEKVFLECVQDMDHENMFWYRQDPGLGLRLIYFSYDVKMKEKGDIPEGYSVSREKKERFSLILESASTNQTSMYLCGCGELGHNEQFFGPGTRLTVL.

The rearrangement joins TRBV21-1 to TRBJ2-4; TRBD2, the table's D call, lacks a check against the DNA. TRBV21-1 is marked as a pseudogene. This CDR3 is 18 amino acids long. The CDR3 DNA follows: TGTGCCACTAGCCACGGGGGAACTCGACTCTTAGCCAAAAACATTCAGTACTTC. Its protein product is CATSHGGTRLLAKNIQYF.

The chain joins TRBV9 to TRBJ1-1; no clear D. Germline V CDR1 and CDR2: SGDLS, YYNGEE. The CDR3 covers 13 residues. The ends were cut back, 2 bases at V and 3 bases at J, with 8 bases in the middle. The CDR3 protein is CASSVRLDTEAFF. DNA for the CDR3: TGTGCCAGCAGCGTCAGGTTGGACACTGAAGCTTTCTTT.

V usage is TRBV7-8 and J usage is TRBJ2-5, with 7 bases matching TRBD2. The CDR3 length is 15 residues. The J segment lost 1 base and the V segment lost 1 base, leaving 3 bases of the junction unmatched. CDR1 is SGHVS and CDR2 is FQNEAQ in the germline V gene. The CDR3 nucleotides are TGTGCCAGCAGCTTAGGGTTAGCGGGCCAAGAGACCCAGTACTTC. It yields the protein CASSLGLAGQETQYF.

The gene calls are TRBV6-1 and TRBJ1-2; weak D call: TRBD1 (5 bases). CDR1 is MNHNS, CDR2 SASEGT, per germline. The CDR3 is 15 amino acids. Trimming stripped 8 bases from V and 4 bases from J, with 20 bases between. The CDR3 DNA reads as TGTGCCAGCGATTTTACCAGGGTTCTTTCCTATGGCTACACCTTC. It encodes CASDFTRVLSYGYTF.

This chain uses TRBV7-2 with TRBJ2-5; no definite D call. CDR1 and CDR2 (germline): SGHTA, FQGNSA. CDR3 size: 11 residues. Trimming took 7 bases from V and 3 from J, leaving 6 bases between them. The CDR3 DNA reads TGTGCCAGCACCCTTAAAGAGACCCAGTACTTC. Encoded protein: CASTLKETQYF.

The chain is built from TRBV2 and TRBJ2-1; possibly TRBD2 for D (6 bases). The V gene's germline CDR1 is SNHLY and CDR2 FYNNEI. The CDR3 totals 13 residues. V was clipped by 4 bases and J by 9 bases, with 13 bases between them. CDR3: CASSVETSLEQFF. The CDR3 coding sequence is TGTGCCAGCAGTGTGGAGACTAGTCTTGAGCAGTTCTTC.

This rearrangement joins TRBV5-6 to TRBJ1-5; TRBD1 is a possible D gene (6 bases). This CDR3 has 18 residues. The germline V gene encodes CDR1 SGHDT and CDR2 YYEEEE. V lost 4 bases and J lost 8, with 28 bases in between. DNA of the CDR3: TGTGCCAGCAGCAGGAGGGGGGGCGGTTATTCTTATGTTGAGCCCCAGCATTTT. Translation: CASSRRGGGYSYVEPQHF. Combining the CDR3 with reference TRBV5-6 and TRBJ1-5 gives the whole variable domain DAGVTQSPTHLIKTRGQQVTLRCSPKSGHDTVSWYQQALGQGPQFIFQYYEEEERQRGNFPDRFSGHQFPNYSSELNVNALLLGDSALYLCASSRRGGGYSYVEPQHFGDGTRLSIL.

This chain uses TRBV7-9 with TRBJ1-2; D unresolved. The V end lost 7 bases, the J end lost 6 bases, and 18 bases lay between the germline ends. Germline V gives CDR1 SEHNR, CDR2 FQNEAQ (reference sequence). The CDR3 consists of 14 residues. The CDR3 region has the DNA TGTGCCAGCACCCCAGTATCCAGGTTGAATGGCTACACCTTC. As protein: CASTPVSRLNGYTF.

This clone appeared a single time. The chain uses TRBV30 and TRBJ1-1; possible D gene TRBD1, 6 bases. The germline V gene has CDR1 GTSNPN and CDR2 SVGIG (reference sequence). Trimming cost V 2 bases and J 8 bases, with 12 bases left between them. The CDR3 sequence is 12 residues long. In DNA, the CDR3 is TGTGCCTGGAGTTCGGGGGGCTTCGAAGCTTTCTTT. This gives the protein CAWSSGGFEAFF.

The CDR3 here is CASSSTGPEAFF. CDR3 DNA sequence: TGTGCCAGCAGCTCGACAGGCCCTGAAGCTTTCTTT. The chain has TRBV7-9 and TRBJ1-1; tentative D call: TRBD1 (6 bases). Germline lookup yields CDR1 SEHNR and CDR2 FQNEAQ (reference sequence). The CDR3 runs to 12 residues. V lost 4 bases, J lost 6 bases, and 9 bases lay in between.

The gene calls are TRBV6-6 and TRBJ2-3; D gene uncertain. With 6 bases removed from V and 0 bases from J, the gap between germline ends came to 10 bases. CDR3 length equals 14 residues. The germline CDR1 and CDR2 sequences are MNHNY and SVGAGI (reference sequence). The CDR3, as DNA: TGTGCCAGCAGCCGCAGTGCTAGCACAGATACGCAGTATTTT. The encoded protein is CASSRSASTDTQYF.

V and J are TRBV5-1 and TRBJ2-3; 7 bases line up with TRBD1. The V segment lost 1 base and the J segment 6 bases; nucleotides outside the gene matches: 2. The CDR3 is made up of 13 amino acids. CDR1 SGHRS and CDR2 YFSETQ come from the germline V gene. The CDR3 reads CASSLTGVDTQYF. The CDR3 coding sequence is TGCGCCAGCAGCTTGACAGGGGTGGATACGCAGTATTTT.

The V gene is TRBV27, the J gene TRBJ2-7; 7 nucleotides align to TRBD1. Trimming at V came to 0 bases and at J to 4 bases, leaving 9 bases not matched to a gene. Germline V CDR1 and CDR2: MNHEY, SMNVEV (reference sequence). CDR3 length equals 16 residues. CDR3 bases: TGTGCCAGCAGTTTATCGAACGACAGGGTGGGGTACGAGCAGTACTTC. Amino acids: CASSLSNDRVGYEQYF.

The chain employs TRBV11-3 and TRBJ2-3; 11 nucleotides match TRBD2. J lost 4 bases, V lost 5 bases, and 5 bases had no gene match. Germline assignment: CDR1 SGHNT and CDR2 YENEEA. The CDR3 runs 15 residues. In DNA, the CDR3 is TGTGCCAGCAGCCTGGGACTAGCGGACTCAGATACGCAGTATTTT. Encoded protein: CASSLGLADSDTQYF.

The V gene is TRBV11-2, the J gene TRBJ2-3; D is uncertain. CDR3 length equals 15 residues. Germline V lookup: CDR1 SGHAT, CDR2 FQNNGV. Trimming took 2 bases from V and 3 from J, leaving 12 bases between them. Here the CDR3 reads CASSLRLRWTDTQYF. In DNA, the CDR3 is TGTGCCAGCAGCTTAAGACTGAGGTGGACAGATACGCAGTATTTT.

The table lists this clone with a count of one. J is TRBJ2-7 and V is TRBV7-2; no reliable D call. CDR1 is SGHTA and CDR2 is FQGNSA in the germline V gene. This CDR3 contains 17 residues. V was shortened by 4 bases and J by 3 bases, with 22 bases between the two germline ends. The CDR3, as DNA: TGTGCCAGCAGCTCCCCCCTAACAGAGTTAATGAACTACGAGCAGTACTTC. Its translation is CASSSPLTELMNYEQYF.

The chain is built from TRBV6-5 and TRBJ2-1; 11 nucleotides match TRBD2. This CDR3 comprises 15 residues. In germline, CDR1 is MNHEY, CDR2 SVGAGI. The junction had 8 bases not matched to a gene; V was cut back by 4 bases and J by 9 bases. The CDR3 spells CASSLLAGVKGEQFF. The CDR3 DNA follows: TGTGCCAGCAGTTTACTAGCGGGAGTTAAGGGTGAGCAGTTCTTC.

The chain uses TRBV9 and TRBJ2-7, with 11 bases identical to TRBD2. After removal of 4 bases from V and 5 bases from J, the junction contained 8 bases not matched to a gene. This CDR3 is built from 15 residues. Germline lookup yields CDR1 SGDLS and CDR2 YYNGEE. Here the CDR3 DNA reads TGTGCCAGCAGCCAAATAGCGGGAGGGGCGGACGAGCAGTACTTC. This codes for CASSQIAGGADEQYF.

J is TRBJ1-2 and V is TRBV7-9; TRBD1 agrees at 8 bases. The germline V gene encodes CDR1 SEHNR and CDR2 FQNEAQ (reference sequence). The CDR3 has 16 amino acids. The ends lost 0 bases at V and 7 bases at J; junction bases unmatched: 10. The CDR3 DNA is TGTGCCAGCAGCTTAGCGCTCCCCCGGGACAGGAGTGGCTACACCTTC. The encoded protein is CASSLALPRDRSGYTF. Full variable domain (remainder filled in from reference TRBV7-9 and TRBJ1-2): DTGVSQNPRHKITKRGQNVTFRCDPISEHNRLYWYRQTLGQGPEFLTYFQNEAQLEKSRLLSDRFSAERPKGSFSTLEIQRTEQGDSAMYLCASSLALPRDRSGYTFGSGTRLTVV.